Listed below are T cell receptor beta chains from one sample, sequenced in a study of T cells in localized non-small cell lung cancer. Here immunoSEQ multiplex PCR was the method, and the copy in TCRdb shows in-frame clones only, minus some. The sample contains approximately 2,000 clones, roughly 29% of which appear only once. The sequenced sample was normal lung tissue next to the tumor, obtained before any cancer treatment. The receptors derive from a male donor older than 55 with stage I squamous cell lung carcinoma. Each CDR3 is given with its conserved first and last residue. Fields, in order: J gene, V gene, clone size, CDR3 length, D gene, CDR3 protein, CDR3 DNA. D genes are given only for firm matches. Clone size is not always given. Where it is, it says once, few, many or a class for expanded clones.

>TRBJ1-1|TRBV19|once|14|NA
CASSMGRLNTEAFF
TGTGCCAGTAGTATGGGCAGACTGAACACTGAAGCTTTCTTT
>TRBJ2-1|TRBV19|once|17|TRBD2
CASSRSSGRFSYNEQFF
TGTGCCAGTAGTAGGTCTAGCGGGAGGTTCTCCTACAATGAGCAGTTCTTC
>TRBJ2-1|TRBV11-1|few|16|NA
CASSHPMTGAYNEQFF
TGTGCCAGCAGCCACCCGATGACAGGAGCCTACAATGAGCAGTTCTTC
>TRBJ1-4|TRBV25-1|NA|17|TRBD1
CASRQQGALQTNEKLFF
TGTGCCAGCAGACAACAGGGGGCACTCCAAACTAATGAAAAACTGTTTTTT
>TRBJ1-5|TRBV19|NA|13|NA
CASRQYSNQPQHF
TGTGCCAGCAGACAGTATAGCAATCAGCCCCAGCATTTT
>TRBJ2-7|TRBV4-1|NA|15|TRBD2
CASSPLAGPSYEQYF
TGCGCCAGCAGCCCATTAGCGGGGCCCTCATACGAGCAGTACTTC
>TRBJ1-1|TRBV11-3|medium-sized|14|TRBD1
CASSRGQMNTEAFF
TGTGCCAGCAGCCGGGGACAGATGAACACTGAAGCTTTCTTT
>TRBJ2-3|TRBV6-8|NA|13|NA
CATEIGGTDTQYF
TGTGCCACCGAAATTGGAGGGACAGATACGCAGTATTTT
>TRBJ2-7|TRBV6-8|NA|12|NA
CASSSGLYEQYF
TGTGCCAGCAGTTCGGGCCTTTACGAGCAGTACTTC
>TRBJ2-1|TRBV28|once|14|NA
CASSFDPSYNEQFF
TGTGCCAGCAGTTTTGACCCCTCCTACAATGAGCAGTTCTTC
>TRBJ1-2|TRBV11-3|many|15|NA
CASSSPGTLARGYTF
TGTGCCAGCAGCTCCCCCGGGACATTGGCGAGAGGCTACACCTTC
>TRBJ1-4|TRBV12-5|medium-sized|18|TRBD1
CASDPSPGQRTGNEKLFF
TGTGCTAGTGACCCCTCACCGGGACAGAGGACGGGTAATGAAAAACTGTTTTTT
>TRBJ1-6|TRBV18|NA|15|NA
CASLLLDSLNSPLHF
TGTGCCAGCTTACTACTTGACAGTTTAAATTCACCCCTCCACTTT
>TRBJ1-1|TRBV7-6|NA|15|TRBD1
CASSLRDRGNTEAFF
TGTGCCAGCAGCTTGCGCGACAGGGGGAACACTGAAGCTTTCTTT
>TRBJ2-1|TRBV7-6|NA|14|NA
CASTLAPPYNEQFF
TGTGCCAGCACCCTAGCGCCACCCTACAATGAGCAGTTCTTC
>TRBJ2-5|TRBV11-3|NA|14|NA
CASSLTGLRETQYF
TGTGCCAGCAGCTTAACGGGTTTAAGGGAGACCCAGTACTTC
>TRBJ1-4|TRBV18|large|13|NA
CASSPDSGEKLFF
TGTGCCAGCTCACCAGACTCCGGGGAAAAACTGTTTTTT
>TRBJ2-1|TRBV18|NA|14|TRBD1
CTSSPQGAGDEQFF
TGTACCAGCTCACCGCAGGGGGCGGGTGATGAGCAGTTCTTC
>TRBJ1-1|TRBV29-1|NA|13|TRBD1
CSGSDRVDTEAFF
TGCAGCGGTTCCGACAGGGTGGACACTGAAGCTTTCTTT
>TRBJ2-7|TRBV29-1|NA|13|NA
CSVGGGNSYEQYF
TGCAGCGTTGGGGGCGGGAACTCCTACGAGCAGTACTTC